Presented here are 2 T cell receptor beta chains from one specimen sequenced in a study of identical twins. Each CDR3 protein is one row after TCRdb ran MiXCR on the 5' RACE reads. The sample comprises 400,000 to 550,000 distinct CDR3 sequences, around 20% of which are singletons, and 0.91% rests with the top ten. The sample also formed part of further work on T cells expressing NK-cell markers.

The source material was CD4+ T cells sorted from blood. Source of these receptors: a woman younger than 35 in good health.

As concerns this clonotype: A single base separates this from a much larger clone, so it may be a read error. CDR3 in DNA: TGTGCCAGCAGCGTAGCGGGGGAAGATACGCAGTATTTT. Residues: CASSVAGEDTQYF. The V call is TRBV9, the J call TRBJ2-3, with D tentatively TRBD2 (6 bases). Germline V gene sequence: CDR1 SGDLS, CDR2 YYNGEE. CDR3 size: 13 residues. V shed 0 bases and J shed 5 bases, with 7 bases lying between them. The whole variable domain, remainder taken from reference TRBV9 and TRBJ2-3, is DSGVTQTPKHLITATGQRVTLRCSPRSGDLSVYWYQQSLDQGLQFLIQYYNGEERAKGNILERFSAQQFPDLHSELNLSSLELGDSALYFCASSVAGEDTQYFGPGTRLTVL.

The rearrangement links TRBV9 to TRBJ2-1; tentatively, D is TRBD2 (6 bases). With 0 bases removed from V and 9 bases from J, the gap between germline ends came to 16 bases. Germline V gene data show CDR1 as SGDLS and CDR2 as YYNGEE. The CDR3 totals 15 residues. Here the CDR3 reads CASSVGGDPLFEQFF. CDR3 nucleotide sequence: TGTGCCAGCAGCGTAGGGGGGGACCCTCTGTTTGAGCAGTTCTTC.